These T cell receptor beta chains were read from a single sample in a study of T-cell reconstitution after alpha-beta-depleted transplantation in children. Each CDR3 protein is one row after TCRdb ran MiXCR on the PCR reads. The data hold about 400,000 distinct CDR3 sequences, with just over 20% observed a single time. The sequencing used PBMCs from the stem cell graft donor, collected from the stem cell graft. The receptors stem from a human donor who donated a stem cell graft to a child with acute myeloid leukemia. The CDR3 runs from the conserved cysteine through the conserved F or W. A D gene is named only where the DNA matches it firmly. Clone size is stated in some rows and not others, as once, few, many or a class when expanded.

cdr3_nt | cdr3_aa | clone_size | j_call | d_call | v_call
TGCGCCAGCAGCCCTCCTGACAGGGTGGAGTCAGATACGCAGTATTTT | CASSPPDRVESDTQYF | - | TRBJ2-3 | TRBD1 | TRBV5-1
TGTGCCATCAAGTCTGGTCTAGCGGGAGTACTCGAGCAGTACTTC | CAIKSGLAGVLEQYF | many | TRBJ2-7 | TRBD2 | TRBV10-3
TGCAGCGTTGAAGATCTAAAGACTAGCGGGAGCTTTGGTGAGCAGTTCTTC | CSVEDLKTSGSFGEQFF | few | TRBJ2-1 | TRBD2 | TRBV29-1
TGTGCCAGCAGCTTAGGGCCGGGTTTTTCCTACAATGAGCAGTTCTTC | CASSLGPGFSYNEQFF | few | TRBJ2-1 | - | TRBV7-2
TGTGCCAGCAGCCAAGATCATAATAGCGGGAGGATTGGGCCCTACAATGAGCAGTTCTTC | CASSQDHNSGRIGPYNEQFF | - | TRBJ2-1 | TRBD2 | TRBV4-2
TGTGCCAGCAGCCCGAGGGACAGGAACTATGGCTACACCTTC | CASSPRDRNYGYTF | few | TRBJ1-2 | TRBD1 | TRBV7-9
TGTGCCAGCAGTTACGGTATTAATGAAAAACTGTTTTTT | CASSYGINEKLFF | - | TRBJ1-4 | - | TRBV6-5
TGTGCCAGCAGCTCCTCGGGACAGGGAGAACAGCCCCAGCATTTT | CASSSSGQGEQPQHF | few | TRBJ1-5 | TRBD1 | TRBV7-6
TGCAGTGCTAGAAATATCTCTGGCTACACCTTC | CSARNISGYTF | many | TRBJ1-2 | - | TRBV20-1
TGTGCCAGCAGCTCCCTCCCGACAGTCTCCTACAATGAGCAGTTCTTC | CASSSLPTVSYNEQFF | - | TRBJ2-1 | - | TRBV7-3
TGTGCCAGCAGTTTGGTCGGCAGGGCCCACGAGCAGTACTTC | CASSLVGRAHEQYF | - | TRBJ2-7 | - | TRBV28
TGCAGCGTTCTCCTGTTTGGAAACACCATATATTTT | CSVLLFGNTIYF | many | TRBJ1-3 | - | TRBV29-1
TGTGCCAGCAGCCTAGACAGAAGAGCCTACGAGCAGTACTTC | CASSLDRRAYEQYF | - | TRBJ2-7 | - | TRBV11-2
TGTGCCAGCAGCAAAACTAGCGGGGCCTCCTACAATGAGCAGTTCTTC | CASSKTSGASYNEQFF | few | TRBJ2-1 | TRBD2 | TRBV7-6
TGTGCCAGCAGCGCTCCGGGACTAGCATCCGGGGAGCTGTTTTTT | CASSAPGLASGELFF | once | TRBJ2-2 | TRBD2 | TRBV7-2
TGCAGTGCTAGAGGACAGGCCATTTACGAGCAGTACTTC | CSARGQAIYEQYF | many | TRBJ2-7 | - | TRBV20-1
TGTGCCACCAGCATGGCGGAATTACGGGATACGCAGTATTTT | CATSMAELRDTQYF | many | TRBJ2-3 | - | TRBV24-1
TGTGCCAGCAGCTTTAAAGGGGGCGGGAGCACTGAAGCTTTCTTT | CASSFKGGGSTEAFF | few | TRBJ1-1 | TRBD1 | TRBV11-2
TGCAGTGCTAGTTTGCTAGCGCGTACCTACGAGCAGTACTTC | CSASLLARTYEQYF | - | TRBJ2-7 | - | TRBV20-1
TGTGCCAGCAGGGGTAGGGCGGAGGCTTTCTTT | CASRGRAEAFF | - | TRBJ1-1 | - | TRBV27
TGTGCCAGCACTGGAGGAGACAATGAGCAGTTCTTC | CASTGGDNEQFF | many | TRBJ2-1 | - | TRBV7-9
TGTGCCACCAGTGATGTTTCGGCAGCCCCTAGCACAGATACGCAGTATTTT | CATSDVSAAPSTDTQYF | many | TRBJ2-3 | - | TRBV24-1
TGTGCCAGCAGTTACCCAAGGACTAGCGGGAGGACGAACACCGGGGAGCTGTTTTTT | CASSYPRTSGRTNTGELFF | few | TRBJ2-2 | TRBD2 | TRBV6-5
TGTGCCAGCAGAGTGCGTATGGAAACTAAAACGCAGCCCCAGCATTTT | CASRVRMETKTQPQHF | - | TRBJ1-5 | - | TRBV6-1
TGCAGTGCTAGAGCCACCACAGGGTCTATCCTCTACGAGCAGTACTTC | CSARATTGSILYEQYF | few | TRBJ2-7 | - | TRBV20-1
TGCAGTGCTAGAGAAGACAGGGGGCAAGAGACCCAGTACTTC | CSAREDRGQETQYF | many | TRBJ2-5 | TRBD1 | TRBV20-1
TGTGCCAGCTCACCAGCCGGTTATAGCAATCAGCCCCAGCATTTT | CASSPAGYSNQPQHF | - | TRBJ1-5 | - | TRBV18
TGCAGCGTTGCAGTACAGGGCAAGAACACTGAAGCTTTCTTT | CSVAVQGKNTEAFF | few | TRBJ1-1 | - | TRBV29-1
TGTGCCAGCAGCCAAGATGGGGACAGCTCCTACGAGCAGTACTTC | CASSQDGDSSYEQYF | - | TRBJ2-7 | TRBD1 | TRBV4-2
TGTGCCAGCAGGGGGAAGACCCAGTACTTC | CASRGKTQYF | - | TRBJ2-5 | - | TRBV2
TGCAGCGTTGCAAGCGGGGTCTCCTACGAGCAGTACTTC | CSVASGVSYEQYF | - | TRBJ2-7 | TRBD2 | TRBV29-1
TGTGCCAGCACAAAACCCGGGACTAGCGTCTCCTACGAGCAGTACTTC | CASTKPGTSVSYEQYF | - | TRBJ2-7 | TRBD2 | TRBV28
TGTGCCAGCAACAAACAGGGGGTTTACAACGAGCAGTACTTC | CASNKQGVYNEQYF | - | TRBJ2-7 | TRBD1 | TRBV7-2
TGTGCCAGCCAACTAGCGGGGGGCCCCTACGAGCAGTACTTC | CASQLAGGPYEQYF | - | TRBJ2-7 | TRBD2 | TRBV7-3
TGCGCCAGCAGCCAAGAAGTATTGACAGGCTACGAGCAGTACTTC | CASSQEVLTGYEQYF | few | TRBJ2-7 | - | TRBV4-3
TGTGCCAGCCAGGACCGGGACGTGCCCTTTTTCGAGCAGTACTTC | CASQDRDVPFFEQYF | few | TRBJ2-7 | - | TRBV6-5
TGTGCCACCAGCAGCGAAGGGGTTGGCACAGATACGCAGTATTTT | CATSSEGVGTDTQYF | few | TRBJ2-3 | - | TRBV15
TGCGCCAGCAGCCAAGCTCCTAGCGGGAGCTACGAGCAGTACTTC | CASSQAPSGSYEQYF | few | TRBJ2-7 | TRBD2 | TRBV4-3
TGTGCCAGCTCACCCCTCCCACCAGCTACTAGCACAGATACGCAGTATTTT | CASSPLPPATSTDTQYF | few | TRBJ2-3 | - | TRBV18
TGCAGCGTTGCGCTAGGCGGGAGCTACGAGCAGTACTTC | CSVALGGSYEQYF | many | TRBJ2-7 | TRBD2 | TRBV29-1
TGTGCCAGCAGTTTGGACAGGGCAACCTACAATGAGCAGTTCTTC | CASSLDRATYNEQFF | few | TRBJ2-1 | TRBD1 | TRBV12-3/TRBV12-4
TGCAGTGCCCTTCGGACAGGGGAAGGTTCCAATGAGCAGTTCTTC | CSALRTGEGSNEQFF | - | TRBJ2-1 | TRBD1 | TRBV20-1
TGCGCCAGCAGCCAAGATCGACCTCCCACAGATACGCAGTATTTT | CASSQDRPPTDTQYF | - | TRBJ2-3 | - | TRBV4-3
TGCAGCGTGGGGTACGGGCGGGAGGGATACAATGAGCAGTTCTTC | CSVGYGREGYNEQFF | few | TRBJ2-1 | TRBD2 | TRBV29-1
TGCAGTGCTAAACAGGGTTCTGAAAAACTGTTTTTT | CSAKQGSEKLFF | - | TRBJ1-4 | - | TRBV20-1
TGTGCCAGCAGCCTTCGAGGGTCTCCTGGCACAGATACGCAGTATTTT | CASSLRGSPGTDTQYF | - | TRBJ2-3 | - | TRBV9
TGTGCCAGCAGTTTACCGTTGATGGTATCCCGCACAGATACGCAGTATTTT | CASSLPLMVSRTDTQYF | - | TRBJ2-3 | - | TRBV12-3/TRBV12-4
TGTGCCAGCAGTTACTCTGAGACTAGCGGGAATTACAATGAGCAGTTCTTC | CASSYSETSGNYNEQFF | many | TRBJ2-1 | TRBD2 | TRBV6-5
TGCAGTGCTGGGACTAGCTTATCCTACGAGCAGTACTTC | CSAGTSLSYEQYF | - | TRBJ2-7 | TRBD2 | TRBV20-1
TGCAGCGTTGAAGATCGGCAGTATGGCTACACCTTC | CSVEDRQYGYTF | many | TRBJ1-2 | - | TRBV29-1
TGCAGTGCTAGAGATCATTCCCGGCGGGAGTTCACCGGGGAGCTGTTTTTT | CSARDHSRREFTGELFF | - | TRBJ2-2 | TRBD2 | TRBV20-1
TGCGCCAGCAGCTTGGAGGTCCATTACGAGCAGTACTTC | CASSLEVHYEQYF | - | TRBJ2-7 | - | TRBV5-1
TGTGCCAGCAGCCAAGACCCCCCGACAGGGGCGGAAAAACTGTTTTTT | CASSQDPPTGAEKLFF | - | TRBJ1-4 | TRBD1 | TRBV4-2
TGCGCCAGCAGCGCCCCGGACAGGGGCCAAGAGACCCAGTACTTC | CASSAPDRGQETQYF | - | TRBJ2-5 | TRBD1 | TRBV5-1
TGTGCCAGCAGTCTTTCCACGGAGCAGTACTTC | CASSLSTEQYF | few | TRBJ2-7 | - | TRBV12-3/TRBV12-4
TGTGCCAGCAGCCAAATTAGACAGACTAATGAAAAACTGTTTTTT | CASSQIRQTNEKLFF | - | TRBJ1-4 | - | TRBV4-2